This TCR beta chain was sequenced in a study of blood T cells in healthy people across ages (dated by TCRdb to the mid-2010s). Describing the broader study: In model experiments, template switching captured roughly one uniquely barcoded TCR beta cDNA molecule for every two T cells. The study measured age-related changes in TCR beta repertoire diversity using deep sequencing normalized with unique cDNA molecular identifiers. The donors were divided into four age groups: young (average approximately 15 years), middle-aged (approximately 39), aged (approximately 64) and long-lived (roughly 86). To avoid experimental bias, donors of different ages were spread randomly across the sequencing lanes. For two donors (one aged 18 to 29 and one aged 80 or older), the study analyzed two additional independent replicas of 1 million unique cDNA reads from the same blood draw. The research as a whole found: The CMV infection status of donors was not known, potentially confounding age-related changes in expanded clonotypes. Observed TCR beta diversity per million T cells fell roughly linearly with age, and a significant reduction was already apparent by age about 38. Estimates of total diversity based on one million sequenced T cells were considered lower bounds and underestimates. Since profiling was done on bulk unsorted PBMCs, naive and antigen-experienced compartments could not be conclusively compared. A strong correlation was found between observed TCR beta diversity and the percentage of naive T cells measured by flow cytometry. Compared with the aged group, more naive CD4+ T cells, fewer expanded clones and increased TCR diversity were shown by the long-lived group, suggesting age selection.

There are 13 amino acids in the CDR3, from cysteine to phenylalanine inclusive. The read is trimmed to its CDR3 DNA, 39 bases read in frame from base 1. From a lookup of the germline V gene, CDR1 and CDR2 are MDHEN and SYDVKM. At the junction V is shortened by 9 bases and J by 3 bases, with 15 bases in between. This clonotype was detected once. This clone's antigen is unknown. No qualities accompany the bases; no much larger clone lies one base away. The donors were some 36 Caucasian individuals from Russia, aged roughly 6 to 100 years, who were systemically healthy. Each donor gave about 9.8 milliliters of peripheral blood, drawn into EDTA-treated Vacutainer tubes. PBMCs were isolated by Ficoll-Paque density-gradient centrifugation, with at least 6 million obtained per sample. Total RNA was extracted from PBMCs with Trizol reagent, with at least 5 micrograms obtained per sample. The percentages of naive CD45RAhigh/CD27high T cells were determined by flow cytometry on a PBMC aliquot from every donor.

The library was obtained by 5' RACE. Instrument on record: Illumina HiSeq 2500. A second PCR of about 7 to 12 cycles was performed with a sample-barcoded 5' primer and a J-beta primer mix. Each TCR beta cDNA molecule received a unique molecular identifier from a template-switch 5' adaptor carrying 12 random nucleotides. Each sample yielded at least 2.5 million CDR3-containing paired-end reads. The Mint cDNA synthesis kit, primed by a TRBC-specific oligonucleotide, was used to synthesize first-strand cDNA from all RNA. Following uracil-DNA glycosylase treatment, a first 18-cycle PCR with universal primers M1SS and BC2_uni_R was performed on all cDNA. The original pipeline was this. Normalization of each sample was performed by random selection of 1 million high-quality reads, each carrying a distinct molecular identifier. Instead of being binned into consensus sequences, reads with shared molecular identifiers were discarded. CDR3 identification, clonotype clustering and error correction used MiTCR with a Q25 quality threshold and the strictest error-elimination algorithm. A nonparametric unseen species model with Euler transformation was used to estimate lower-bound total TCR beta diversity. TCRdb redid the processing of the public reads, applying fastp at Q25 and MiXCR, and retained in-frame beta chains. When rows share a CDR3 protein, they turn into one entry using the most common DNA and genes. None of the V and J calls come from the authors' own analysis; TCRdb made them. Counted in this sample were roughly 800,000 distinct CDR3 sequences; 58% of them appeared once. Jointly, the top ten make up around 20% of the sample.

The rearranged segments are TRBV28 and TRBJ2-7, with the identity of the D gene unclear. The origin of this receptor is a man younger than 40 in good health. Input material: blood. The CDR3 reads CASAPTYYYEQYF. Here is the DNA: TGTGCCAGTGCCCCTACGTACTACTACGAGCAGTACTTC.